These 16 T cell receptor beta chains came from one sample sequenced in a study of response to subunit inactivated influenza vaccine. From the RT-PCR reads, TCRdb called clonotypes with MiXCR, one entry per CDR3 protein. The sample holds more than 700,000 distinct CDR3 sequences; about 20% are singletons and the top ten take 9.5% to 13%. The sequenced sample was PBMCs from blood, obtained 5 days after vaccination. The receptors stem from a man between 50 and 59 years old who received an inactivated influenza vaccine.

The CDR3 protein is CSVEDRLVGEQFF. The CDR3 DNA reads TGCAGCGTTGAAGATCGGCTAGTGGGTGAGCAGTTCTTC. The chain has TRBV29-1 and TRBJ2-1; D call uncertain. This CDR3 comprises 13 residues. The V end was cut by 0 bases, the J end by 9 bases, with 12 bases between. The germline V gene has CDR1 SQVTM and CDR2 ANQGSEA.

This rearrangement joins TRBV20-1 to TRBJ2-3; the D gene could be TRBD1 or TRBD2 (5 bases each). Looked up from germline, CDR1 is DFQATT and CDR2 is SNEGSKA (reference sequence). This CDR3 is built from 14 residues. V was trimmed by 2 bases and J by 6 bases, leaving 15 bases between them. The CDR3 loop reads CSARPGHLADTQYF. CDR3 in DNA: TGCAGTGCTAGACCCGGACATTTAGCGGATACGCAGTATTTT.

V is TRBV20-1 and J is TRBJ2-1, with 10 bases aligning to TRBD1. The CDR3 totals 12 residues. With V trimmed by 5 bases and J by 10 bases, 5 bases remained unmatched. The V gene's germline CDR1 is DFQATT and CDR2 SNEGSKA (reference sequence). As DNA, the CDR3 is TGCAGTGCTCAGACAGGGGGCGAAGAGCAGTTCTTC. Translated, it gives CSAQTGGEEQFF.

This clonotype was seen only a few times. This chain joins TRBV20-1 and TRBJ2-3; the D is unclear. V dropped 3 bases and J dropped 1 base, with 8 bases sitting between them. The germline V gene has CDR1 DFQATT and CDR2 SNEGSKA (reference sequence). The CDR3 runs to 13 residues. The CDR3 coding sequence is TGCAGTGCTAGGAATGCACGCACAGATACGCAGTATTTT. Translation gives CSARNARTDTQYF.

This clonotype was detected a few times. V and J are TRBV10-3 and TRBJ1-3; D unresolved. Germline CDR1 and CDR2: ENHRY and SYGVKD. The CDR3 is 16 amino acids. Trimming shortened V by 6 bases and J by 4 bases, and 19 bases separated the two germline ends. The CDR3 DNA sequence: TGTGCCATCAGCCCCCTAAACCCGGGAAGCGGAAACACCATATATTTT. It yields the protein CAISPLNPGSGNTIYF.

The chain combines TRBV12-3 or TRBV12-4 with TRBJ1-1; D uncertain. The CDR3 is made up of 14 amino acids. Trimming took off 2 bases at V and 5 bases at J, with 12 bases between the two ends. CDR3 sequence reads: CASSLNRRGTEAFF. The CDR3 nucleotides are TGTGCCAGCAGTTTAAATCGGCGTGGAACTGAAGCTTTCTTT.

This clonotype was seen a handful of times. CDR3 residues: CAISVGDYGYTF. The CDR3 DNA is TGTGCCATCAGTGTCGGAGACTATGGCTACACCTTC. The J gene is TRBJ1-2, the V gene TRBV10-3; no clear D gene. V gave up 4 bases and J gave up 3 bases, with 6 bases separating them. The CDR3 loop spans 12 amino acids. CDR1 is ENHRY, CDR2 SYGVKD, per germline.

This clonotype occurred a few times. The CDR3 is CSAMGLAGGAYNEQFF. CDR3 nucleotide sequence: TGCAGTGCTATGGGACTAGCGGGAGGGGCCTACAATGAGCAGTTCTTC. The genes are TRBV20-1 and TRBJ2-1; TRBD2 agrees at 16 bases. This CDR3 contains 16 residues. CDR1 DFQATT and CDR2 SNEGSKA come from the germline V gene (reference sequence). V gave up 4 bases and J gave up 2 bases; unmatched junction bases: 2.

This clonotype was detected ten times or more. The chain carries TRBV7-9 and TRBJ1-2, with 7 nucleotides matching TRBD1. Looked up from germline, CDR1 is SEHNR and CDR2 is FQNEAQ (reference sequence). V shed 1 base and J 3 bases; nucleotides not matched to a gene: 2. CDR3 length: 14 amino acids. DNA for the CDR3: TGTGCCAGCAGCTTAGAGGGGGCGTACTATGGCTACACCTTC. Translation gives CASSLEGAYYGYTF.

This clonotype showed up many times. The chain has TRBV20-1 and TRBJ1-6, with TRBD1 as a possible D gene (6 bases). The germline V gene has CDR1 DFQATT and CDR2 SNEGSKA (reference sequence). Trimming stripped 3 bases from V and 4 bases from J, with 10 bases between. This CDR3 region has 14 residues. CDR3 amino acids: CSASIGQYNSPLHF. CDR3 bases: TGCAGTGCTAGCATCGGACAGTATAATTCACCCCTCCACTTT.

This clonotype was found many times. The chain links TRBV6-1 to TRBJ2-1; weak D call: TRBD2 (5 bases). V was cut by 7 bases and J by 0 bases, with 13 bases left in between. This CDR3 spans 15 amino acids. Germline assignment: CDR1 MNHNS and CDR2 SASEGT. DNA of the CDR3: TGTGCCAGCACCGAAATGGCGGGCTCCTACAATGAGCAGTTCTTC. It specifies CASTEMAGSYNEQFF.

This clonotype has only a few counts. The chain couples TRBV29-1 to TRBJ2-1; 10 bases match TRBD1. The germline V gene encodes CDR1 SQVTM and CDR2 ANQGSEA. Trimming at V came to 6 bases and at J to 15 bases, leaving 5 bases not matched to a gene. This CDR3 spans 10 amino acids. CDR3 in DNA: TGCAGCGTGCACCGGGACAGGGGGTTCTTC. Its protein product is CSVHRDRGFF.

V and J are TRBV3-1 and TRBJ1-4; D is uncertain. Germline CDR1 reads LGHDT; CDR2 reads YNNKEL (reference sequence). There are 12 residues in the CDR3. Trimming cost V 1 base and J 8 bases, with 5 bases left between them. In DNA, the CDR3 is TGTGCCAGCAGCCAAGCTTACGAAAAACTGTTTTTT. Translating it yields CASSQAYEKLFF. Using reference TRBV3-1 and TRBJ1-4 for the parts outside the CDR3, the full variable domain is DTAVSQTPKYLVTQMGNDKSIKCEQNLGHDTMYWYKQDSKKFLKIMFSYNNKELIINETVPNRFSPKSPDKAHLNLHINSLELGDSAVYFCASSQAYEKLFFGSGTQLSVL.

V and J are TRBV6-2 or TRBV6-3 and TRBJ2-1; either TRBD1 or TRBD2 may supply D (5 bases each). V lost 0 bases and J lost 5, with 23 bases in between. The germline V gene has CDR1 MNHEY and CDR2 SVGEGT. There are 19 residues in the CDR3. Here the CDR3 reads CASSYSPLRQGAIHNEQFF. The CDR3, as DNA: TGTGCCAGCAGTTACTCCCCCCTTCGCCAGGGAGCGATACACAATGAGCAGTTCTTC.

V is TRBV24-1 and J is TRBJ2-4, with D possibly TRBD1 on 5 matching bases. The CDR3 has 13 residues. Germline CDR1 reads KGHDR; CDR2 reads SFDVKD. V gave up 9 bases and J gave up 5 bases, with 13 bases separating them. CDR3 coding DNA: TGTGCCACCGCCAAGGGGTCCGAAAACATTCAGTACTTC. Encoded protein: CATAKGSENIQYF.

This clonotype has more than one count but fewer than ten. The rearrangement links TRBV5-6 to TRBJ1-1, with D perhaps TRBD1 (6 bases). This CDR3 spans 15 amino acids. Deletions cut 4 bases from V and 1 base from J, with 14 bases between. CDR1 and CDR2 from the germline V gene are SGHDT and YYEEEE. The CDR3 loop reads CASSGRGRGNTEAFF. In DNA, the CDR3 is TGTGCCAGCAGCGGCAGGGGCAGGGGGAACACTGAAGCTTTCTTT.